This T cell receptor beta chain was found in a study of CD8 T cells in Susac syndrome. Random hexamers were used to reverse transcribe the RNA input (about 0.5 to 1 ug). By means of immunoSEQ multiplex PCR, TCR beta CDR3 spanning 54 Vbeta and 13 Jbeta underwent amplification. TCRdb independently ran MiXCR on the immunoSEQ multiplex PCR reads; one entry per CDR3 protein. The sample includes 170,000 or so distinct CDR3 sequences, 85% to 95% of them seen just once. TCR beta from blood CD8+ and CD4+ T cells was sequenced. The CDR3 runs to 13 residues. Deletions cut 0 bases from V and 7 bases from J, with 7 bases between.

V and J are TRBV12-3 or TRBV12-4 and TRBJ2-1, with D uncertain. The sequence came from a human donor with multiple sclerosis. Sequenced input: CD8+ T cells from PBMCs. CDR3 sequence: CASSLASWNEQFF. Written as DNA, the CDR3 is TGTGCCAGCAGTTTAGCTTCTTGGAATGAGCAGTTCTTC.